This is a list of T cell receptor beta chains from one sample in a study of blood T cells in healthy people across ages. TCRdb re-derived calls from the 5' RACE reads in MiXCR, one entry per CDR3 protein. Among approximately 800,000 distinct CDR3 sequences listed, approximately 65% were seen once. The sample consisted of blood. Source of these receptors: a man in his thirties or forties in good health. Each CDR3 is given with its conserved first and last residue. A D gene is named only where the DNA matches it firmly. The listing skips clone size in some rows; elsewhere it reads once, few, many or a size class.

J: TRBJ2-1; D: TRBD2; V: TRBV6-5; size: -; DNA: TGTGCCAGCAGTCCCCCACTAGCGGGGAGTAATGAGCAGTTCTTC; CDR3: CASSPPLAGSNEQFF
J: TRBJ2-3; D: -; V: TRBV28; size: -; DNA: TGTGCCAGCAGTTTCGTGCGCACTAGCACAGATACGCAGTATTTT; CDR3: CASSFVRTSTDTQYF
J: TRBJ2-5; D: TRBD2; V: TRBV7-3; size: -; DNA: TGTGCCAGCAGCTTCCAGCGGGGGGCGGGTGAGACCCAGTACTTC; CDR3: CASSFQRGAGETQYF
J: TRBJ2-5; D: -; V: TRBV6-2/TRBV6-3; size: few; DNA: TGTGCCAGCAGTTCGGGGTGGGCGATAGAGACCCAGTACTTC; CDR3: CASSSGWAIETQYF
J: TRBJ1-4; D: TRBD1; V: TRBV6-1; size: once; DNA: TGTGCCAGCAGCCGCCAGGACAGGGCGGCACTGTTTTTT; CDR3: CASSRQDRAALFF
J: TRBJ2-1; D: -; V: TRBV10-3; size: -; DNA: TGTGCCATCAGTGAGTCGCGAGGGCCTGGATTAGAGGAGCAGTTCTTC; CDR3: CAISESRGPGLEEQFF
J: TRBJ2-1; D: TRBD1; V: TRBV27; size: -; DNA: TGTGCCAGCAGTTTATCGAGGGGGCAGATAAGCTCCTACAATGAGCAGTTCTTC; CDR3: CASSLSRGQISSYNEQFF
J: TRBJ2-1; D: -; V: TRBV12-3/TRBV12-4; size: -; DNA: TGTGCCAGCAGTTATACGACCGAAGGTGAGCAGTTCTTC; CDR3: CASSYTTEGEQFF
J: TRBJ2-4; D: -; V: TRBV6-2/TRBV6-3; size: -; DNA: TGTGCCAGCAGTTACAGGGGGATTAGCATTCAGTACTTC; CDR3: CASSYRGISIQYF
J: TRBJ1-2; D: -; V: TRBV21-1; size: once; DNA: TGTGCCAGCAGCGTAGTATACAACTATGGCTACACCTTC; CDR3: CASSVVYNYGYTF
J: TRBJ2-5; D: -; V: TRBV4-1; size: -; DNA: TGCGCCAGCAGCCAAGGGATAGGAGAGACCCAGTACTTC; CDR3: CASSQGIGETQYF
J: TRBJ2-7; D: -; V: TRBV27; size: few; DNA: TGTGCCAGCGGACAAATAGACAGATTGGACGAGCAGTACTTC; CDR3: CASGQIDRLDEQYF
J: TRBJ2-7; D: -; V: TRBV12-3/TRBV12-4; size: once; DNA: TGTGCCAGCAGTTTGAAGGTTTCCGCCGGCGAGCAGTACTTC; CDR3: CASSLKVSAGEQYF
J: TRBJ2-7; D: -; V: TRBV12-3/TRBV12-4; size: once; DNA: TGTGCCAGCAGCCGGACGGTAGTCTCCTACGAGCAGTACTTC; CDR3: CASSRTVVSYEQYF
J: TRBJ2-3; D: -; V: TRBV7-2; size: -; DNA: TGTGCCAGCAGCTTGGTTAGAAGGCAGTATTTT; CDR3: CASSLVRRQYF
J: TRBJ2-3; D: -; V: TRBV4-3; size: -; DNA: TGCGCCAGCAGCCAAGAACAACGGGGGGCCACAGATACGCAGTATTTT; CDR3: CASSQEQRGATDTQYF
J: TRBJ2-7; D: -; V: TRBV9; size: -; DNA: TGTGCCAGCAGCGTCGGTTGGGCCTACGAGCAGTACTTC; CDR3: CASSVGWAYEQYF
J: TRBJ2-1; D: TRBD2; V: TRBV10-3; size: -; DNA: TGTGCCATCACCTACAGGGGAGAACTAGCGGGAGCCTACAATGAGCAGTTCTTC; CDR3: CAITYRGELAGAYNEQFF
J: TRBJ2-1; D: -; V: TRBV4-2; size: -; DNA: TGTGCCAGCAGCCAAGAGCGGGGAACCTACAATGAGCAGTTCTTC; CDR3: CASSQERGTYNEQFF
J: TRBJ2-7; D: -; V: TRBV15; size: -; DNA: TGTGCCACCAGCAGAGAGGTTTTGGGGGATGAGCAGTACTTC; CDR3: CATSREVLGDEQYF
J: TRBJ2-5; D: -; V: TRBV29-1; size: few; DNA: TGCAGCGTTGAGGCTTTCGAGACCCAGTACTTC; CDR3: CSVEAFETQYF
J: TRBJ1-6; D: TRBD1; V: TRBV7-3; size: -; DNA: TGTGCCAGCAGCTTGTCGGGACAGGGGAATAATTCACCCCTCCACTTT; CDR3: CASSLSGQGNNSPLHF
J: TRBJ2-1; D: -; V: TRBV21-1; size: -; DNA: TGTGCCAGCGCAGGACAGGGAGCCTACAGTGAGCAGTTCTTC; CDR3: CASAGQGAYSEQFF
J: TRBJ2-7; D: TRBD2; V: TRBV6-5; size: few; DNA: TGTGCCAGCAGTGGAGGGGACTACTCCTACGAGCAGTACTTC; CDR3: CASSGGDYSYEQYF
J: TRBJ2-7; D: TRBD2; V: TRBV4-3; size: -; DNA: TGCGCCAGCAGCCGCACTGACGGGACTAGAGGCTACGAGCAGTACTTC; CDR3: CASSRTDGTRGYEQYF
J: TRBJ2-1; D: -; V: TRBV7-9; size: -; DNA: TGTGCCAGCAGCTTAGAGGAAGGCTACAATGAGCAGTTCTTC; CDR3: CASSLEEGYNEQFF